This T cell receptor beta chain appears in the sequencing data of a study of blood T cell repertoires in COVID-19. Overall study: PBMCs, B-cell-depleted T cells, or T cells provided the cDNA or gDNA that made up the material.

The authors' processing: By means of reference gene primer amplification, nucleated cell counts were estimated. The method was immunoSEQ multiplex PCR; TCRdb's version includes in-frame clones alone and lacks a portion of them. V and J calls and clone size are those listed in that table; D and trimming were worked out from the DNA. The data show about 130,000 clones, roughly four fifths seen once. The study recruited people aged about 18 to 89 years across about two dozen US areas. Self-reported history from a screening survey and questionnaire set each donor's cohort. The specimen sequenced was PBMCs or T cells enriched from blood (not recorded which). This sequence originates from a man aged 30 to 45 who had recovered from COVID-19.

This CDR3 is CASTPRGGGTGELFF. CDR3 in DNA: TGTGCCAGCACTCCCAGAGGGGGCGGCACCGGGGAGCTGTTTTTT. The gene calls are TRBV6-6 and TRBJ2-2, with TRBD1 matching 7 bases. Trimming cost V 7 bases and J 4 bases; bases outside gene matches: 9. The V gene's germline CDR1 is MNHNY and CDR2 SVGAGI (reference sequence). The CDR3 is 15 residues long.